This T cell receptor beta chain was sequenced in a study of OX40 agonist ivuxolimab in advanced cancers. The germline V gene has CDR1 ENHRY and CDR2 SYGVKD. The CDR3 runs 12 residues. Trimming took 2 bases from V and 6 from J, leaving 7 bases between them. TCRdb keeps only in-frame clones here, not all; method: immunoSEQ multiplex PCR. The table records about 80,000 clones, around 90% of them present only once. The material was CD4+ or CD8+ T cells sorted from blood, obtained in a trial of the OX40 agonist ivuxolimab. The receptor was derived from an adult with an advanced solid tumor such as melanoma, head and neck, liver or kidney cancer. The chain has TRBV10-3 and TRBJ1-1, with D hard to call. CDR3 DNA sequence: TGTGCCATCAGTGAGAGGGCGGCTGAAGCTTTCTTT. Translating gives CAISERAAEAFF.